This T cell receptor beta chain was obtained from a study of blood T cells in healthy people across ages. Study-wide context: Using template switching, researchers captured about one barcoded beta molecule for each two T cells.

Regarding this clonotype: Its target is not known.

Findings and caveats of the study: The long-lived group displayed more naive CD4+ cells, plus higher diversity, than the aged donors did.

A second PCR, run for roughly 6 to 11 cycles, used a sample-barcoded 5' primer plus a J-beta primer mix. Every sample produced at least 2.5 million CDR3-containing paired-end reads. From the 5' RACE reads, TCRdb called clonotypes with MiXCR, one entry per CDR3 protein. The sample holds about 750,000 distinct CDR3 sequences, roughly 53% seen once. Germline assignment: CDR1 SGHRS and CDR2 YFSETQ. V was shortened by 0 bases and J by 4 bases, with 17 bases between the two germline ends. The CDR3 consists of 16 residues. The rearrangement joins TRBV5-1 to TRBJ2-7; D could derive from TRBD1 or TRBD2 (6 bases each). The sequenced sample was blood. The sequence came from a man older than 75 in good health. The CDR3 here is CASSLGRGLEVYEQYF. The CDR3 region has the DNA TGCGCCAGCAGCTTGGGCAGGGGACTCGAAGTATACGAGCAGTACTTC.